A single sample is the source of the 10 T cell receptor beta chains below, sequenced in a study of T cells after yellow fever vaccination. Each CDR3 protein is one row after TCRdb ran MiXCR on the 5' RACE reads. The table includes 300,000 to 350,000 distinct CDR3 sequences, roughly 8% detected once. Sequenced here: PBMCs, sampled about 49 days after the first yellow fever vaccination. Receptors originate from a man younger than 35 who received the YFV17D yellow fever vaccine.

This clonotype showed up just a few times. V gene TRBV9 combines with J gene TRBJ2-5; no clear D. The germline V gene encodes CDR1 SGDLS and CDR2 YYNGEE. V was clipped by 0 bases and J by 5 bases, with 8 bases between them. The CDR3 loop spans 13 amino acids. The CDR3: CASSVGPEETQYF. CDR3 nucleotides: TGTGCCAGCAGCGTAGGACCAGAGGAGACCCAGTACTTC.

This chain links TRBV4-1 with TRBJ2-3; TRBD1 might be the D (5 bases). The CDR3 has 16 residues. CDR1 is MGHRA and CDR2 is YSYEKL in the germline V gene. Deletions cut 0 bases from V and 5 bases from J, with 15 bases between. CDR3 sequence reads: CASSQDIGAPGDTQYF. CDR3 coding DNA: TGCGCCAGCAGCCAAGATATAGGGGCCCCAGGAGATACGCAGTATTTT.

There are many counts of this clonotype. The chain uses TRBV29-1 and TRBJ1-1, with 8 bases fitting TRBD1. The CDR3 covers 12 residues. Trimming at V came to 7 bases and at J to 3 bases, leaving 4 bases not matched to a gene. Germline V gives CDR1 SQVTM, CDR2 ANQGSEA. The CDR3 protein is CSAGTGHTEAFF. CDR3 coding DNA: TGCAGCGCCGGGACAGGACACACTGAAGCTTTCTTT.

This clonotype was counted between two and nine times. The chain is built from TRBV20-1 and TRBJ2-3; either TRBD1 or TRBD2 may fit D (6 bases each). Germline CDR1 reads DFQATT; CDR2 reads SNEGSKA (reference sequence). This CDR3 is built from 14 residues. V gave up 0 bases and J gave up 6 bases, with 13 bases separating them. The CDR3 reads CSAREGGVVDTQYF. CDR3 sequence (DNA): TGCAGTGCTAGAGAGGGGGGCGTTGTGGATACGCAGTATTTT.

This clonotype was observed a few times. The chain carries TRBV5-1 and TRBJ2-6; the D is unclear. The CDR3 spans 15 residues. Germline CDR1 SGHRS, CDR2 YFSETQ. Between the trimmed V and J ends, which lost 2 bases and 4 bases, there was a span of 10 bases. As DNA, the CDR3 is TGCGCCAGCAGCTTTCGCCCGGACGGGGCCAACGTCCTGACTTTC. Encoded protein: CASSFRPDGANVLTF.

The genes are TRBV28 and TRBJ2-5, with D perhaps given as TRBD1 or TRBD2 (5 bases each). This CDR3 is 16 amino acids long. Trimming stripped 3 bases from V and 1 base from J, with 15 bases between. Germline CDR1 reads MDHEN; CDR2 reads SYDVKM. This chain's CDR3 is CASSFGLGATQETQYF. The DNA for the CDR3 is TGTGCCAGCAGTTTCGGACTTGGGGCCACCCAAGAGACCCAGTACTTC.

The rearrangement joins TRBV10-3 to TRBJ1-1; D is ambiguous. The CDR3 extends over 12 amino acids. Trimming shortened V by 5 bases and J by 0 bases, and 4 bases separated the two germline ends. Germline V CDR1 and CDR2: ENHRY, SYGVKD. The CDR3 nucleotides are TGTGCCATCAGTAGGCTGAACACTGAAGCTTTCTTT. This gives the protein CAISRLNTEAFF.

This clonotype occurred a few times. The CDR3 region has the DNA TGCGCCAGCAGCCAAGCCGGGACAGGGACCGAGCAGTACTTC. Translation gives CASSQAGTGTEQYF. The gene calls are TRBV4-3 and TRBJ2-7, with 9 bases fitting TRBD1. The CDR3 is made up of 14 amino acids. Germline CDR1 LGHNA, CDR2 YSLEER. After removal of 1 base from V and 6 bases from J, the junction contained 4 bases not matched to a gene.

This chain connects TRBV11-1 to TRBJ2-1; a weak D match, TRBD1 (5 bases). This CDR3 comprises 19 residues. CDR1 SGHAT and CDR2 FQDESV come from the germline V gene (reference sequence). The V end lost 2 bases, the J end lost 1 base, and 21 bases lay between the germline ends. Written as DNA, the CDR3 is TGTGCCAGCAGCTTATCCATAGACAGCGCGGCCCCGTCCTACAATGAGCAGTTCTTC. The encoded protein is CASSLSIDSAAPSYNEQFF.

This clonotype was picked up a small number of times. The J gene is TRBJ1-2, the V gene TRBV15; D is possibly TRBD1 (5 bases). V lost 5 bases and J lost 6, with 16 bases in between. The CDR3 runs 14 residues. CDR1 and CDR2 (germline): LNHNV, YYDKDF (reference sequence). The DNA for the CDR3 is TGTGCCACCAGCGTAATCAATGGGGGGGATGGCTACACCTTC. It translates to CATSVINGGDGYTF.